What follows are 24 T cell receptor beta chains derived from one specimen sequenced in a study of metastatic and nonmetastatic thyroid tumors (dated by TCRdb to about 2020). None of the patients had been given any treatment before thyroid surgery. Library preparation used PCR. Sequencing was carried out with an Illumina HiSeq 4000. Clones were called with MiXCR by TCRdb after fastp trimmed the public reads at Q25, and only in-frame beta chains were retained. Recorded for this sample are around 28,000 clones; 13% of them occurred a single time. Jointly, the top ten make up roughly 5% of the sample. Sequencing used blood. These receptor sequences come from a female donor with papillary thyroid cancer or a benign thyroid nodule (not recorded which). Some clones in this sample may be carry-over from other donors' samples.

The chain is built from TRBV11-3 and TRBJ2-5, with TRBD2 matching 10 bases. Germline V gene data show CDR1 as SGHNT and CDR2 as YENEEA. The ends lost 5 bases at V and 2 bases at J; junction bases unmatched: 8. CDR3 length: 16 residues. CDR3 nucleotide sequence: TGTGCCAGCAGCATCGGTTGGACTAGCGGTCAAGAGACCCAGTACTTC. Its protein product is CASSIGWTSGQETQYF.

A remark on this clone: The CDR3 does not close with the conserved phenylalanine or tryptophan, likely indicating a read error. The chain recombines TRBV7-8 with TRBJ2-7; TRBD2 aligns across 7 bases. V trimming: 5 bases; J trimming: 1 base; junction bases outside the gene matches: 11. The CDR3 is 16 amino acids. Germline V gives CDR1 SGHVS, CDR2 FQNEAQ. The CDR3 region has the DNA TGTGCCAGCAGCCACCAGGGACTAACGGGTTCCTACGAGCAGTACTCC. This encodes CASSHQGLTGSYEQYS.

This clone occurred many times. The chain has TRBV15 and TRBJ2-3; 8 nucleotides agree with TRBD1. Per germline, CDR1 LNHNV and CDR2 YYDKDF (reference sequence). V shed 0 bases and J 3 bases; nucleotides not matched to a gene: 5. The CDR3 has 16 amino acids. The CDR3 spells CATSRDRQGATDTQYF. The CDR3 DNA reads TGTGCCACCAGCAGAGATAGGCAGGGGGCAACAGATACGCAGTATTTT.

This clone has more than one count but fewer than ten. A much larger clone lies one base from this, so it may be a read error. The V call is TRBV18, the J call TRBJ2-3, with D tentatively TRBD2 (6 bases). Per germline, CDR1 KGHSH and CDR2 LQKENI. This CDR3 has 14 residues. The V end was cut by 3 bases, the J end by 6 bases, with 13 bases between. In DNA form, the CDR3 reads TGTGCCAGCTCACCTGGGCTAGCGTCGGATACGCAGTATTTT. Residues: CASSPGLASDTQYF. Complete variable domain (other parts from reference TRBV18 and TRBJ2-3): NAGVMQNPRHLVRRRGQEARLRCSPMKGHSHVYWYRQLPEEGLKFMVYLQKENIIDESGMPKERFSAEFPKEGPSILRIQQVVRGDSAAYFCASSPGLASDTQYFGPGTRLTVL.

This clone was counted ten times or more. V and J are TRBV25-1 and TRBJ2-3; no clear D. This CDR3 has 13 residues. Trimming stripped 0 bases from V and 4 bases from J, with 5 bases between. Germline CDR1 and CDR2: MGHDK and SYGVNS. For the CDR3, the DNA is TGTGCCAGCAGTGAATACGGGCCAGATACGCAGTATTTT. Translating it yields CASSEYGPDTQYF.

This clone appeared many times. This sequence joins TRBV27 and TRBJ1-2; no firm D call. The germline V and J ends were trimmed by 5 bases and 4 bases, with 11 bases remaining between them. In germline, CDR1 is MNHEY, CDR2 SMNVEV (reference sequence). This CDR3 is 13 amino acids long. CDR3 sequence: CASSQSGSYGYTF. CDR3 nucleotides: TGTGCCAGCAGTCAGTCAGGTAGCTATGGCTACACCTTC.

This clone was counted at least ten times. V and J are TRBV19 and TRBJ2-6; TRBD1 matches at 10 bases. Germline V CDR1 and CDR2: LNHDA, SQIVND (reference sequence). This CDR3 is 19 amino acids long. J was trimmed by 2 bases and V by 3 bases; bases with no gene match: 10. This CDR3 is CASSMGTGDLLPGANVLTF. The CDR3 DNA follows: TGTGCCAGTAGTATGGGGACAGGGGATCTTCTGCCTGGGGCCAACGTCCTGACTTTC.

This clone was observed many times. The junction departs from the called germline gene at one end, perhaps through a read error. Other DNA sequences in the same sample also yield this CDR3. The chain joins TRBV18 to TRBJ2-2; D possibly corresponds to TRBD2 (5 bases). Germline CDR1 is KGHSH and CDR2 is LQKENI. The CDR3 has 14 residues. In DNA form, the CDR3 reads TGTGCCAGCTCACCACCGAGTCAGCCCGGGGAGCTATTTTTT. Translating gives CASSPPSQPGELFF.

In this sample, this clone turned up many times. This may be a read error: a much more frequent sequence differs by one nucleotide. The rearrangement uses TRBV20-1 and TRBJ2-7; TRBD1 matches at 9 bases. The V gene's germline CDR1 is DFQATT and CDR2 SNEGSKA (reference sequence). This CDR3 spans 13 amino acids. V gave up 3 bases and J gave up 3 bases; unmatched junction bases: 3. CDR3 coding DNA: TGCAGTGCTAGGTCGGACAGGGGCTACGAGCAGTACTTC. It is translated as CSARSDRGYEQYF.

The gene calls are TRBV30 and TRBJ2-5; D call uncertain. The germline V gene encodes CDR1 GTSNPN and CDR2 SVGIG (reference sequence). The CDR3 extends over 16 amino acids. With 0 bases removed from V and 2 bases from J, the gap between germline ends came to 16 bases. The CDR3 reads CAWSVSLVSWQETQYF. The CDR3 DNA is TGTGCCTGGAGTGTAAGTTTAGTGAGTTGGCAAGAGACCCAGTACTTC.

This clone was counted ten times or more. A much larger clone lies one base from this, so it may be a read error. This chain connects TRBV7-6 to TRBJ1-2, with 7 bases identical to TRBD1. This CDR3 contains 13 residues. Germline CDR1 is SGHVS and CDR2 is FNYEAQ. Unmatched junction bases numbered 4, after V lost 5 bases and J lost 4 bases. The CDR3 DNA is TGTGCCAGCAGCCAGACAGGGTTCTATGGCTACACCTTC. Its protein is CASSQTGFYGYTF.

This clone was found many times. This chain joins TRBV6-1 and TRBJ1-5, with 8 bases fitting TRBD1. The CDR3 spans 15 residues. Germline V gene lookup returns CDR1 MNHNS and CDR2 SASEGT. Unmatched junction bases numbered 4, after V lost 5 bases and J lost 1 base. The CDR3 region has the DNA TGTGCCAGCAGTTGGACAGGGATGAGCAATCAGCCCCAGCATTTT. This gives the protein CASSWTGMSNQPQHF.

This clone was seen only a few times. The conserved final phenylalanine or tryptophan is absent from the CDR3, which likely points to a read error. J is TRBJ2-2 and V is TRBV6-2 or TRBV6-3, with D possibly called TRBD1 or TRBD2 (6 bases each). The length of the CDR3 is 16 residues. CDR1 is MNHEY, CDR2 SVGEGT, per germline. The V end was cut by 8 bases, the J end by 0 bases, with 16 bases between. The CDR3 spells CASGGGGRANTGELFS. CDR3 DNA: TGTGCCAGCGGAGGGGGAGGAAGGGCGAACACCGGGGAGCTGTTTTCT.

This clone was found many times. The CDR3 DNA sequence: TGCAGCGTTGCCGTGGACAGCCGTAATGGCTACACCTTC. Translated, it gives CSVAVDSRNGYTF. The V and J genes are TRBV29-1 and TRBJ1-2, with a possible D match to TRBD1 (6 bases). Per germline, CDR1 SQVTM and CDR2 ANQGSEA. Trimming removed 4 bases at V and 6 bases at J, with 15 bases between. The CDR3 spans 13 residues. Filled out from reference TRBV29-1 and TRBJ1-2, the complete variable domain reads SAVISQKPSRDICQRGTSLTIQCQVDSQVTMMFWYRQQPGQSLTLIATANQGSEATYESGFVIDKFPISRPNLTFSTLTVSNMSPEDSSIYLCSVAVDSRNGYTFGSGTRLTVV.

The rearrangement joins TRBV5-1 to TRBJ2-2; D might be TRBD1 (5 bases). The germline V gene encodes CDR1 SGHRS and CDR2 YFSETQ. CDR3 length equals 15 residues. V lost 8 bases and J lost 3, with 17 bases in between. DNA for the CDR3: TGCGCCAGTAGCATACCGACAGTGGACACCGGGGAGCTGTTTTTT. Amino acids: CASSIPTVDTGELFF. The full variable domain, in which reference TRBV5-1 and TRBJ2-2 provide the parts outside the CDR3, is KAGVTQTPRYLIKTRGQQVTLSCSPISGHRSVSWYQQTPGQGLQFLFEYFSETQRNKGNFPGRFSGRQFSNSRSEMNVSTLELGDSALYLCASSIPTVDTGELFFGEGSRLTVL.

In this sample, this clone turned up many times. V gene TRBV5-1 combines with J gene TRBJ2-2; TRBD1 agrees at 8 bases. This CDR3 region has 16 residues. V shed 0 bases, J shed 5 bases, and the junction held 6 bases outside the gene matches. CDR1 is SGHRS, CDR2 YFSETQ, per germline. This chain's CDR3 is CASSLATDRVTGELFF. CDR3 bases: TGCGCCAGCAGCTTGGCCACGGACAGGGTTACCGGGGAGCTGTTTTTT.

This clone was observed at least ten times. V is TRBV20-1 and J is TRBJ2-1; 9 positions agree with TRBD2. Germline V lookup: CDR1 DFQATT, CDR2 SNEGSKA (reference sequence). With 3 bases clipped from V and 6 bases from J, the junction kept 3 bases outside the gene matches. CDR3 length: 13 amino acids. CDR3 region: CSARLAGVNEQFF. For the CDR3, the DNA is TGCAGTGCTAGGTTAGCGGGAGTCAATGAGCAGTTCTTC.

Ten or more counts support this clone. This chain links TRBV5-1 with TRBJ2-3; weak D call: TRBD1 (6 bases). Trimming cost V 1 base and J 2 bases, with 8 bases left between them. Germline loops: CDR1 SGHRS, CDR2 YFSETQ. The CDR3 extends over 14 amino acids. Written as DNA, the CDR3 is TGCGCCAGCAGCTTGAGGACAGCCACAGATACGCAGTATTTT. Translating it yields CASSLRTATDTQYF.

This clone was recorded at least ten times. The V call is TRBV6-1, the J call TRBJ2-5; D is possibly TRBD2 (6 bases). V lost 6 bases, J lost 2 bases, and 10 bases lay in between. The CDR3 spans 13 residues. Germline V gene sequence: CDR1 MNHNS, CDR2 SASEGT. CDR3 loop: CASSPGLQETQYF. CDR3 DNA: TGTGCCAGCAGCCCGGGACTGCAAGAGACCCAGTACTTC.

This clone was counted a few times. A much larger clone differs by one base, so this may be a read error. Different DNA sequences within this sample yield the same CDR3. The J gene is TRBJ2-3, the V gene TRBV6-1; 12 bases line up with TRBD1. This CDR3 has 14 amino acids. Germline values: CDR1 MNHNS, CDR2 SASEGT. As DNA, the CDR3 is TGTGCCAGCAGTGAGCCGGGACAGGGGGCTGCGCAATATTTT. Its translation is CASSEPGQGAAQYF.

This clone was picked up many times. This chain links TRBV9 with TRBJ1-3; possibly TRBD1 for D (6 bases). Trimming pared 1 base from V and 0 bases from J, leaving 8 bases between. The CDR3 sequence is 15 residues long. Germline CDR1 SGDLS, CDR2 YYNGEE. The CDR3: CASSVQGYSGNTIYF. The CDR3 bases are TGTGCCAGCAGCGTACAGGGGTACTCTGGAAACACCATATATTTT.

This clone was observed at least ten times. The V and J genes are TRBV20-1 and TRBJ1-1; D is possibly TRBD1 (5 bases). The CDR3 length is 15 residues. Germline V CDR1 and CDR2: DFQATT, SNEGSKA (reference sequence). Trimming cost V 1 base and J 1 base, with 13 bases left between them. CDR3 residues: CSARVLSGSNTEAFF. Written as DNA, the CDR3 is TGCAGTGCTAGAGTATTATCAGGGTCGAACACTGAAGCTTTCTTT.

The chain is built from TRBV6-1 and TRBJ1-6, with 8 bases aligning to TRBD1. The germline CDR1 and CDR2 sequences are MNHNS and SASEGT. This CDR3 is built from 16 residues. The trim removed 5 bases at V and 9 bases at J, leaving 12 bases unmatched. In nucleotides, the CDR3 is TGTGCCAGCAGTCAGACCGGGACAGGCATCTCTTCACCCCTCCACTTT. Its protein is CASSQTGTGISSPLHF.

This clone occurred many times. The chain recombines TRBV10-1 with TRBJ1-5; tentatively, D is TRBD1 (6 bases). CDR1 and CDR2 from the germline V gene are WNHNN and SYGVQD (reference sequence). The length of the CDR3 is 16 residues. Trimming pared 4 bases from V and 1 base from J, leaving 14 bases between. In DNA, the CDR3 is TGCGCCAGCAGTGGAACAGGGTTAGGCAGCAATCAGCCCCAGCATTTT. This codes for CASSGTGLGSNQPQHF.